This record covers a single TCR beta chain. The sample originates from a study of blood T cell repertoires in COVID-19. In the authors' methods: Researchers report that nucleated cell counts were estimated from reference gene primer amplification. Only in-frame clones appear in the TCRdb table, and some are missing; sequencing was by immunoSEQ multiplex PCR. V, J and clone size were drawn from that table, and D and trimming were deduced from the DNA. The sample has a few hundred thousand clones, about nine tenths seen once; the top ten hold under 11%. Recruits, aged roughly 18 to 95 years, lived in 25 or so US areas. J lost 4 bases, V lost 6 bases, and 7 bases had no gene match. From germline, CDR1 is MNHEY and CDR2 SMNVEV (reference sequence). CDR3 length: 14 amino acids.

Sequenced sample: PBMCs or T cells enriched from blood (not recorded which). This sequence originates from a woman aged 18-29 years who had recovered from COVID-19. The rearrangement joins TRBV27 to TRBJ1-2, with 8 bases that match TRBD1. The CDR3 nucleotides are TGTGCCAGCAGGGCGGCAGGGGGCGGCTATGGCTACACCTTC. Protein: CASRAAGGGYGYTF.